What follows is one T cell receptor beta chain and its context. The antigen is unknown. The data were obtained in a study of cytomegalovirus exposure and HLA in healthy donors. Whole-study results and caveats: Generally TCR sequences proved uncommon, though certain public TCRs appeared in numerous donors.

The PCR made use of 60 Vbeta and 13 Jbeta primers. Clones were read by immunoSEQ multiplex PCR, and TCRdb kept only the in-frame ones, dropping some. The sample has around 110,000 clones, roughly three quarters seen once. Germline CDR1 reads MDHEN; CDR2 reads SYDVKM. The CDR3 is 14 amino acids. V was pared by 4 bases and J by 4 bases, with 3 bases of the junction left unmatched. Sequences were obtained from PBMCs. The chain employs TRBV28 and TRBJ2-2; TRBD2 matches at 7 bases. The clonotype comes from a young man in good health and CMV-seronegative. CDR3 nucleotides: TGTGCCAGCAGTTGGGGGGGAGGCACCGGGGAGCTGTTTTTT. Residues: CASSWGGGTGELFF.